The 4 T cell receptor beta chains listed next were all sequenced from one sample in a study of OX40 agonist ivuxolimab in advanced cancers. Produced via immunoSEQ multiplex PCR; TCRdb's table is partial and in-frame only. The sample holds about 82,000 clones, 85% to 90% seen once. Sequences were derived from CD4+ or CD8+ T cells sorted from blood, sampled in a trial of the OX40 agonist ivuxolimab. These receptor sequences come from an adult with an advanced solid tumor such as melanoma, head and neck, liver or kidney cancer.

This chain uses TRBV2 with TRBJ1-5, with 7 nucleotides matching TRBD1. J gave up 4 bases and V 6 bases, and 6 bases lay outside the gene matches. Germline CDR1 is SNHLY and CDR2 is FYNNEI. The CDR3 contains 14 residues. CDR3 amino acids: CASRRTGENQPQHF. Written as DNA, the CDR3 is TGTGCCAGCAGGAGGACAGGCGAGAATCAGCCCCAGCATTTT.

The CDR3 here is CASSPPTDTQYF. In DNA form, the CDR3 reads TGTGCCAGCTCACCACCCACAGATACGCAGTATTTT. The chain has TRBV18 and TRBJ2-3; the D is unclear. This CDR3 is built from 12 residues. Germline CDR1 is KGHSH and CDR2 is LQKENI. V was shortened by 0 bases and J by 2 bases, with 0 bases between the two germline ends.

The chain is built from TRBV29-1 and TRBJ2-3; D may correspond to TRBD1 or TRBD2 (5 bases each). Trimming took 5 bases from V and 1 from J, leaving 10 bases between them. This CDR3 has 13 residues. Germline V gene lookup returns CDR1 SQVTM and CDR2 ANQGSEA. CDR3 DNA: TGCAGCGTTCGCCGAGGGGGCACAGATACGCAGTATTTT. Translation: CSVRRGGTDTQYF.

V usage is TRBV7-9 and J usage is TRBJ1-5, with 11 bases that match TRBD1. Looked up from germline, CDR1 is SEHNR and CDR2 is FQNEAQ (reference sequence). This CDR3 contains 16 residues. The junction had 4 bases not matched to a gene; V was cut back by 2 bases and J by 4 bases. CDR3 DNA: TGTGCCAGCAGCTTAACGGGGACAGGGGGGAATCAGCCCCAGCATTTT. Translating gives CASSLTGTGGNQPQHF.